This T cell receptor (beta chain) was observed in a study of T cells in localized non-small cell lung cancer. On this clone itself: What it binds is unknown.

The protocol was immunoSEQ multiplex PCR, while the TCRdb copy is restricted to in-frame clones and leaves out a portion. The sample lists over 30,000 clones, around 80% occurring once. General study findings and limits: Turning up in adjacent lung were a median approximately 60 of the top 100 tumor clones. Among the tissues sampled, uninvolved adjacent lung had the highest T cell clonality, above tumor.

The CDR3 extends over 14 amino acids. The V end lost 4 bases, the J end lost 1 base, and 9 bases lay between the germline ends. Looked up from germline, CDR1 is MNHEY and CDR2 is SVGAGI. The sequencing used peripheral blood, collected before any cancer treatment. The chain recombines TRBV6-5 with TRBJ2-3; perhaps TRBD1 as D (5 bases). The TCR originated in a male donor older than 55 with stage II squamous cell lung carcinoma. The CDR3 region has the DNA TGTGCCAGCAGTTCCCTACAGGGCACAGATACGCAGTATTTT. Translating it yields CASSSLQGTDTQYF.